A single sample is the source of the 17 T cell receptor beta chains below, sequenced in a study of Ad26.COV2.S vaccination and SARS-CoV-2 variants. Sequenced by immunoSEQ multiplex PCR; TCRdb stores in-frame clones only, minus some. Of 350,000 to 550,000 clones in the sample, 75% to 90% were seen once. The treatment is: around 19 received Ad26.COV2.S at low or high dose, single or two shots; roughly 5 received placebo; per-sample allocation not given. The investigators took samples on day 63 after the first vaccine or placebo injection. The sample was peripheral blood, taken in a trial of Ad26.COV2.S vaccine versus placebo. Receptor source: a person aged 18-65 years who received the Ad26.COV2.S COVID-19 vaccine or a placebo.

This sequence joins TRBV7-8 and TRBJ1-4; D remains ambiguous. The CDR3 extends over 12 amino acids. Trimming cost V 11 bases and J 0 bases, with 7 bases left between them. Germline assignment: CDR1 SGHVS and CDR2 FQNEAQ. The CDR3 bases are TGTGCCGCGGGGACAACTAATGAAAAACTGTTTTTT. Protein sequence: CAAGTTNEKLFF.

The chain carries TRBV4-1 and TRBJ2-5, with TRBD1 matching over 8 bases. CDR1 is MGHRA, CDR2 YSYEKL, per germline. V was clipped by 0 bases and J by 4 bases; unmatched bases: 7. There are 16 residues in the CDR3. CDR3 loop: CASSQEVTDRGETQYF. In DNA form, the CDR3 reads TGCGCCAGCAGCCAAGAGGTGACCGACAGGGGAGAGACCCAGTACTTC.

The chain links TRBV4-3 to TRBJ2-7; tentatively, D is TRBD1 (6 bases). The length of the CDR3 is 13 residues. V dropped 1 base and J dropped 6 bases, with 10 bases sitting between them. CDR1 is LGHNA and CDR2 is YSLEER in the germline V gene. Here the CDR3 DNA reads TGCGCCAGCAGCCAAGGGGTACAGGGCGAGCAGTACTTC. This sequence encodes CASSQGVQGEQYF.

The J gene is TRBJ1-5, the V gene TRBV19; no clear D. Germline loops: CDR1 LNHDA, CDR2 SQIVND (reference sequence). V lost 5 bases, J lost 2 bases, and 19 bases lay in between. CDR3 size: 17 residues. CDR3 region: CASSWTVLERGNQPQHF. The CDR3, as DNA: TGTGCCAGTAGTTGGACTGTCCTAGAAAGGGGCAATCAGCCCCAGCATTTT.

The chain links TRBV11-2 to TRBJ1-2; no clear D gene. Trimming removed 4 bases at V and 4 bases at J, with 16 bases between. Per germline, CDR1 SGHAT and CDR2 FQNNGV. CDR3 length: 15 residues. The CDR3 nucleotides read TGTGCCAGCAGCTCAGTCCGGGGTGCAAGCTATGGCTACACCTTC. It specifies CASSSVRGASYGYTF.

The chain employs TRBV11-3 and TRBJ1-2; TRBD1 matches at 7 bases. Per the germline V gene, CDR1 is SGHNT and CDR2 is YENEEA. The trim removed 5 bases at V and 4 bases at J, leaving 16 bases unmatched. CDR3 length equals 17 residues. The CDR3 spells CASSPRDRFLLGYGYTF. CDR3 DNA: TGTGCCAGCAGCCCCCGGGACAGATTCTTACTTGGCTATGGCTACACCTTC.

V is TRBV7-8 and J is TRBJ1-2, with 10 bases aligning to TRBD1. This CDR3 is 16 amino acids long. Germline values: CDR1 SGHVS, CDR2 FQNEAQ. After removal of 3 bases from V and 1 base from J, the junction contained 5 bases not matched to a gene. This CDR3 is CASSFLGDRGNYGYTF. CDR3 sequence (DNA): TGTGCCAGCAGCTTCCTCGGGGACAGGGGTAACTATGGCTACACCTTC. The full variable domain, with the rest looked up from reference TRBV7-8 and TRBJ1-2, is GAGVSQSPRYKVAKRGQDVALRCDPISGHVSLFWYQQALGQGPEFLTYFQNEAQLDKSGLPSDRFFAERPEGSVSTLKIQRTQQEDSAVYLCASSFLGDRGNYGYTFGSGTRLTVV.

The gene calls are TRBV4-3 and TRBJ2-2, with D perhaps matching TRBD1 (6 bases). This CDR3 has 14 residues. Germline assignment: CDR1 LGHNA and CDR2 YSLEER. V was pared by 3 bases and J by 6 bases, with 11 bases between. The CDR3 loop is CASSQQGQPGELFF. CDR3 sequence (DNA): TGCGCCAGCAGCCAGCAAGGACAGCCCGGGGAGCTGTTTTTT.

This clone came up once. The V and J genes are TRBV7-9 and TRBJ2-1; 8 bases match TRBD2. The CDR3 runs 13 residues. The germline V gene encodes CDR1 SEHNR and CDR2 FQNEAQ (reference sequence). After removal of 9 bases from V and 5 bases from J, the junction contained 6 bases not matched to a gene. The chain's CDR3 is CARSAGENNEQFF. Here the CDR3 DNA reads TGTGCCAGATCAGCGGGGGAAAACAATGAGCAGTTCTTC.

The chain uses TRBV6-2 or TRBV6-3 and TRBJ1-2; D is perhaps TRBD1 (6 bases). Looked up from germline, CDR1 is MNHEY and CDR2 is SVGEGT. This CDR3 is built from 12 residues. The V end was cut by 6 bases, the J end by 7 bases, with 12 bases between. The CDR3 protein is CASSKGGTGYTF. Written as DNA, the CDR3 is TGTGCCAGCAGCAAAGGGGGAACTGGCTACACCTTC.

This sequence joins TRBV4-3 and TRBJ2-1; possible D gene TRBD1, 6 bases. Trimming left V 4 bases short and J 3 bases short, with 10 bases between. The CDR3 covers 14 residues. The germline CDR1 and CDR2 sequences are LGHNA and YSLEER. The DNA of the CDR3 is TGCGCCAGCAGCCTACAGGGATACTACAATGAGCAGTTCTTC. Its protein product is CASSLQGYYNEQFF.

This clone was detected only a few times. V and J are TRBV7-9 and TRBJ1-2; possibly TRBD1 for D (6 bases). Between the trimmed V and J ends, which lost 1 base and 6 bases, there was a span of 9 bases. CDR1 is SEHNR and CDR2 is FQNEAQ in the germline V gene (reference sequence). The CDR3 is 13 amino acids. The CDR3 protein is CASSLETGHGYTF. The CDR3 nucleotides are TGTGCCAGCAGCTTAGAGACAGGCCATGGCTACACCTTC. Drawing the rest from reference TRBV7-9 and TRBJ1-2, the complete variable domain is DTGVSQNPRHKITKRGQNVTFRCDPISEHNRLYWYRQTLGQGPEFLTYFQNEAQLEKSRLLSDRFSAERPKGSFSTLEIQRTEQGDSAMYLCASSLETGHGYTFGSGTRLTVV.

The CDR3 nucleotides are TGTGCCAGCAAAGAAGTATCGCTCGGGGATACGCAGTATTTT. It encodes CASKEVSLGDTQYF. The chain joins TRBV6-5 to TRBJ2-3, with unresolved D. V was trimmed by 7 bases and J by 6 bases, leaving 17 bases between them. The CDR3 spans 14 residues. Germline V CDR1 and CDR2: MNHEY, SVGAGI.

The chain combines TRBV6-5 with TRBJ2-3, with 7 bases aligning to TRBD2. This CDR3 is built from 11 residues. V lost 8 bases, J lost 7 bases, and 3 bases stayed unmatched. Per the germline V gene, CDR1 is MNHEY and CDR2 is SVGAGI. For the CDR3, the DNA is TGTGCCAGCGGGGGAGGGTATACGCAGTATTTT. Protein product: CASGGGYTQYF.

The chain is built from TRBV29-1 and TRBJ1-4; D unclear. Trimming removed 5 bases from V and 8 bases from J, with 15 bases in between. CDR3 length: 13 amino acids. The germline gives CDR1 SQVTM, CDR2 ANQGSEA. The CDR3 nucleotides read TGCAGCGTTAGTGAGAGGGTGGGAGAAAAACTGTTTTTT. It encodes CSVSERVGEKLFF. The full variable domain, with the rest looked up from reference TRBV29-1 and TRBJ1-4, is SAVISQKPSRDICQRGTSLTIQCQVDSQVTMMFWYRQQPGQSLTLIATANQGSEATYESGFVIDKFPISRPNLTFSTLTVSNMSPEDSSIYLCSVSERVGEKLFFGSGTQLSVL.

In DNA, the CDR3 is TGTGCCAGCACGGGGGGGACAGGGCATGGCTACACCTTC. This codes for CASTGGTGHGYTF. The V gene is TRBV27, the J gene TRBJ1-2; TRBD1 matches 9 bases. The germline V gene encodes CDR1 MNHEY and CDR2 SMNVEV (reference sequence). J gave up 6 bases and V 7 bases, and 6 bases lay outside the gene matches. The CDR3 runs 13 residues.

This clone appeared once. The J gene is TRBJ2-4, the V gene TRBV6-1; the D gene is possibly TRBD2 (7 bases). The CDR3 is 20 residues long. Germline CDR1 reads MNHNS; CDR2 reads SASEGT. V was clipped by 2 bases and J by 0 bases, with 23 bases between them. As DNA, the CDR3 is TGTGCCAGCAGTGAAATGGGCCGGGGGGCAGGAAGGTTAGCCAAAAACATTCAGTACTTC. Translating gives CASSEMGRGAGRLAKNIQYF.